Presented here are 23 T cell receptor beta chains from one specimen sequenced in a study of T cell responses to AZD1222 COVID-19 vaccine. Produced via immunoSEQ multiplex PCR; TCRdb's table is partial and in-frame only. This repertoire shows roughly 75,000 clones, about nine tenths found once; its top ten account for more than 15%. The sample consisted of peripheral blood, taken 28 days after the second AZD1222 dose. Receptors were obtained from an adult who received the AZD1222 COVID-19 vaccine.

The gene calls are TRBV14 and TRBJ1-4; 7 bases are shared with TRBD1. The CDR3 is made up of 14 amino acids. V shed 3 bases, J shed 7 bases, and the junction held 5 bases outside the gene matches. Germline V gene sequence: CDR1 SGHDN, CDR2 FVKESK. Written as DNA, the CDR3 is TGTGCCAGCAGCCAGGTCAGGGGGAGTGAAAAACTGTTTTTT. It specifies CASSQVRGSEKLFF.

The chain employs TRBV6-1 and TRBJ1-2, with D possibly being TRBD1 (6 bases). Trimming cost V 2 bases and J 8 bases, with 12 bases left between them. Germline values: CDR1 MNHNS, CDR2 SASEGT. The CDR3 is 13 amino acids. CDR3 region: CASSESQGSGYTF. DNA for the CDR3: TGTGCCAGCAGTGAATCACAGGGCTCCGGCTACACCTTC.

CDR3 residues: CASSLGQLYNSPLHF. CDR3 DNA: TGTGCCAGCAGCCTCGGGCAGCTCTATAATTCACCCCTCCACTTT. J is TRBJ1-6 and V is TRBV6-5; D gene unclear. The CDR3 covers 15 residues. The V end lost 6 bases, the J end lost 3 bases, and 12 bases lay between the germline ends. CDR1 and CDR2 from the germline V gene are MNHEY and SVGAGI.

V is TRBV5-4 and J is TRBJ2-5, with D possibly TRBD2 on 7 matching bases. V shed 4 bases and J shed 5 bases, with 12 bases lying between them. The germline V gene encodes CDR1 SGHNT and CDR2 YYREEE (reference sequence). The CDR3 runs 13 residues. DNA for the CDR3: TGTGCCAGCAGCCGGGGGGCCGAGGAGACCCAGTACTTC. This sequence encodes CASSRGAEETQYF.

This clone showed up just a few times. This chain links TRBV4-2 with TRBJ1-5, with D possibly being TRBD1 (6 bases). From germline, CDR1 is LGHNA and CDR2 YNFKEQ. The CDR3 extends over 16 amino acids. V lost 3 bases and J lost 2, with 14 bases in between. The CDR3 DNA follows: TGTGCCAGCAGCCACTCTGGGGGCTTCGGCAATCAGCCCCAGCATTTT. This sequence encodes CASSHSGGFGNQPQHF.

The chain joins TRBV7-8 to TRBJ2-2; 9 nucleotides align to TRBD2. CDR1 and CDR2 (germline): SGHVS, FQNEAQ. V trimming: 3 bases; J trimming: 5 bases; junction bases outside the gene matches: 13. CDR3 length: 18 amino acids. CDR3 amino acids: CASSFGLAGGLVTGELFF. CDR3 coding DNA: TGTGCCAGCAGCTTTGGACTCGCGGGGGGGCTTGTTACCGGGGAGCTGTTTTTT.

The chain carries TRBV20-1 and TRBJ1-5, with D perhaps TRBD1 (6 bases). This CDR3 spans 13 amino acids. V lost 3 bases to trimming and J lost 4 bases, with 10 bases between them. Germline assignment: CDR1 DFQATT and CDR2 SNEGSKA (reference sequence). This CDR3 reads CSASSTGNQPQHF. The CDR3 DNA reads TGCAGTGCTAGTTCCACAGGGAATCAGCCCCAGCATTTT.

The rearrangement joins TRBV5-1 to TRBJ1-5; 9 bases line up with TRBD1. This CDR3 has 14 residues. The germline gives CDR1 SGHRS, CDR2 YFSETQ. V was pared by 4 bases and J by 7 bases, with 6 bases of the junction left unmatched. The CDR3 sequence: CASSAGQGTQPQHF. CDR3 bases: TGCGCCAGCAGCGCGGGACAGGGAACGCAGCCCCAGCATTTT.

This chain joins TRBV5-8 and TRBJ2-1; 12 bases are shared with TRBD2. V lost 4 bases to trimming and J lost 5 bases; unmatched junction nucleotides: 7. The CDR3 is made up of 16 amino acids. The V gene's germline CDR1 is SGHTS and CDR2 YDEGEE. The CDR3 nucleotides read TGTGCCAGCAGCCTGTTAACTAGCGGGAGGAACAATGAGCAGTTCTTC. Translated: CASSLLTSGRNNEQFF.

The chain has TRBV7-2 and TRBJ1-2; D may be TRBD1 (6 bases). V was clipped by 8 bases and J by 2 bases, with 12 bases between them. The CDR3 is made up of 13 amino acids. Germline lookup yields CDR1 SGHTA and CDR2 FQGNSA. The CDR3 spells CASGQYGNYGYTF. The CDR3 DNA sequence: TGTGCCAGCGGACAGTACGGGAACTATGGCTACACCTTC.

J is TRBJ1-5 and V is TRBV27; tentatively, D is TRBD1 (6 bases). Germline loops: CDR1 MNHEY, CDR2 SMNVEV (reference sequence). The length of the CDR3 is 15 residues. Trimming stripped 4 bases from V and 3 bases from J, with 13 bases between. The DNA of the CDR3 is TGTGCCAGCAGTTCGGGGGCTTACCTCAATCAGCCCCAGCATTTT. This codes for CASSSGAYLNQPQHF.

V gene TRBV30 combines with J gene TRBJ1-5, with D unclear. Trimming pared 2 bases from V and 3 bases from J, leaving 8 bases between. Per germline, CDR1 GTSNPN and CDR2 SVGIG (reference sequence). CDR3 length: 13 amino acids. CDR3 in DNA: TGTGCCTGGAGTCCAGACACCAATCAGCCCCAGCATTTT. It encodes CAWSPDTNQPQHF.

The chain combines TRBV7-2 with TRBJ1-1; D remains unclear. Trimming cost V 1 base and J 8 bases, with 14 bases left between them. The CDR3 is 14 amino acids. CDR1 SGHTA and CDR2 FQGNSA come from the germline V gene. The CDR3 region is CASSLVGFGSEAFF. As DNA, the CDR3 is TGTGCCAGCAGCTTAGTGGGGTTCGGGTCGGAAGCTTTCTTT. The entire variable domain, with the rest obtained from reference TRBV7-2 and TRBJ1-1, is as follows: GAGVSQSPSNKVTEKGKDVELRCDPISGHTALYWYRQSLGQGLEFLIYFQGNSAPDKSGLPSDRFSAERTGGSVSTLTIQRTQQEDSAVYLCASSLVGFGSEAFFGQGTRLTVV.

The chain is built from TRBV6-4 and TRBJ2-3, with TRBD2 identical over 10 bases. Germline CDR1 is MRHNA and CDR2 is SNTAGT. V shed 5 bases, J shed 4 bases, and the junction held 6 bases outside the gene matches. CDR3 length: 15 amino acids. CDR3 sequence: CASSPSGGAADTQYF. The CDR3 DNA reads TGTGCCAGCAGTCCGAGCGGGGGGGCCGCAGATACGCAGTATTTT.

This clone was counted ten times or more. The J gene is TRBJ1-1, the V gene TRBV3-1 (or the pseudogene TRBV3-2), with D possibly matching TRBD1 (6 bases). CDR1 and CDR2 (germline): LGHDT, YNNKEL (reference sequence). V lost 2 bases to trimming and J lost 1 base, with 29 bases between them. This CDR3 is built from 21 residues. The CDR3 nucleotides are TGTGCCAGCAGCCAAAAGCTGAGATCACAGGGTGTGAGGCAGGGGAACACTGAAGCTTTCTTT. Its translation is CASSQKLRSQGVRQGNTEAFF.

This clone was detected once. This chain links TRBV9 with TRBJ2-2; 9 bases agree with TRBD1. The germline V gene encodes CDR1 SGDLS and CDR2 YYNGEE. The length of the CDR3 is 17 residues. Germline trimming cut 0 bases from V and 6 bases from J; bases unmatched to any gene: 9. The CDR3 protein is CASSVAEDRGSSGELFF. CDR3 sequence (DNA): TGTGCCAGCAGCGTAGCGGAAGACAGGGGGTCGTCCGGGGAGCTGTTTTTT.

The chain carries TRBV30 and TRBJ2-2, with D uncertain. This CDR3 is 13 amino acids long. V lost 5 bases and J lost 2, with 9 bases in between. Germline CDR1 and CDR2: GTSNPN and SVGIG (reference sequence). CDR3 sequence reads: CAWAQDNTGELFF. In DNA form, the CDR3 reads TGTGCCTGGGCCCAGGATAACACCGGGGAGCTGTTTTTT. The complete variable domain, with remaining parts taken from reference TRBV30 and TRBJ2-2, reads SQTIHQWPATLVQPVGSPLSLECTVEGTSNPNLYWYRQAAGRGLQLLFYSVGIGQISSEVPQNLSASRPQDRQFILSSKKLLLSDSGFYLCAWAQDNTGELFFGEGSRLTVL.

The chain carries TRBV7-6 and TRBJ2-6; the D gene is possibly TRBD2 (5 bases). In germline, CDR1 is SGHVS, CDR2 FNYEAQ. The CDR3 loop spans 15 amino acids. Trimming left V 2 bases short and J 2 bases short, with 7 bases between. CDR3 residues: CASSLSRAGANVLTF. The CDR3 DNA reads as TGTGCCAGCAGCTTATCGAGGGCTGGGGCCAACGTCCTGACTTTC.

The V and J genes are TRBV19 and TRBJ2-7; 7 bases are a match to TRBD2. The CDR3 runs 11 residues. With 11 bases clipped from V and 1 base from J, the junction kept 2 bases outside the gene matches. Germline values: CDR1 LNHDA, CDR2 SQIVND (reference sequence). CDR3 nucleotide sequence: TGTGCCGTGGGAGGGTCCTACGAGCAGTACTTC. This translates into CAVGGSYEQYF.

The chain combines TRBV3-1 (or the pseudogene TRBV3-2) with TRBJ1-2, with a tentative D call TRBD1 (6 bases). The germline V gene has CDR1 LGHDT and CDR2 YNNKEL (reference sequence). CDR3 length: 15 amino acids. Trimming cost V 2 bases and J 1 base, with 11 bases left between them. The CDR3 spells CASSQTGTFNYGYTF. As DNA, the CDR3 is TGTGCCAGCAGCCAAACAGGGACCTTTAACTATGGCTACACCTTC.

The CDR3: CASRDRAGPPGETQYF. The CDR3, as DNA: TGTGCCAGTAGAGACAGGGCTGGTCCCCCGGGCGAGACCCAGTACTTC. This chain joins TRBV19 and TRBJ2-5, with 7 bases fitting TRBD1. The germline CDR1 and CDR2 sequences are LNHDA and SQIVND (reference sequence). The CDR3 loop spans 16 amino acids. V shed 6 bases, J shed 5 bases, and the junction held 15 bases outside the gene matches. Variable domain in full (rest from reference TRBV19 and TRBJ2-5): DGGITQSPKYLFRKEGQNVTLSCEQNLNHDAMYWYRQDPGQGLRLIYYSQIVNDFQKGDIAEGYSVSREKKESFPLTVTSAQKNPTAFYLCASRDRAGPPGETQYFGPGTRLLVL.

A note on this clone: Mismatch with germline at one junction end may stem from a read error. The chain is built from TRBV14 and TRBJ2-1; 9 bases are a match to TRBD1. CDR3 length: 14 amino acids. Germline V gene lookup returns CDR1 SGHDN and CDR2 FVKESK. The CDR3 protein is CASTQQGARNEQFF. The CDR3 DNA reads TGTGCCAGCACCCAACAGGGGGCCCGAAATGAGCAGTTCTTC.

This sequence joins TRBV4-2 and TRBJ1-6; D uncertain. The CDR3 covers 13 residues. Germline CDR1 reads LGHNA; CDR2 reads YNFKEQ. The ends were cut back, 0 bases at V and 14 bases at J, with 11 bases in the middle. CDR3 coding DNA: TGTGCCAGCAGCCAAGATCCCAGTCGGGCCCTCCACTTT. This sequence encodes CASSQDPSRALHF.